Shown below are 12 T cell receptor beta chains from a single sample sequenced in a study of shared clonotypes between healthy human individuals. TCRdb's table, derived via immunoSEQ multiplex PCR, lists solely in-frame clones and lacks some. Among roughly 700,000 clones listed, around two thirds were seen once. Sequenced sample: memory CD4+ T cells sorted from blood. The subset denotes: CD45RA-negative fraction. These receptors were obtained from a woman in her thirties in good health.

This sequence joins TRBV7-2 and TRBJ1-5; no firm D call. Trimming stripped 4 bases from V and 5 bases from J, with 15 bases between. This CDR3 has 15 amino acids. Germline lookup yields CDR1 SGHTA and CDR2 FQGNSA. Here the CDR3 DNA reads TGTGCCAGCAGCTCCGATGTTCTCTCCTATCAGCCCCAGCATTTT. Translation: CASSSDVLSYQPQHF.

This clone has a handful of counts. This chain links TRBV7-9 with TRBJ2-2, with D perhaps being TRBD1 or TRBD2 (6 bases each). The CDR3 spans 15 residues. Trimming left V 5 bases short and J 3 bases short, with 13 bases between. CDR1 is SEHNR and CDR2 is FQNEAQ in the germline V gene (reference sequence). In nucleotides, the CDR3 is TGTGCCAGCAGCCTCTCGGGGGCGCACACCGGGGAGCTGTTTTTT. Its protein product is CASSLSGAHTGELFF.

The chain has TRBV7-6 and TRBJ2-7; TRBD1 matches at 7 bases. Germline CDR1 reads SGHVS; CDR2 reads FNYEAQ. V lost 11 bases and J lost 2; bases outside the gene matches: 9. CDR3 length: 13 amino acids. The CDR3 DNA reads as TGTGCCTGGGTCGGGACAGAGCCCTACGAGCAGTACTTC. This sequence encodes CAWVGTEPYEQYF.

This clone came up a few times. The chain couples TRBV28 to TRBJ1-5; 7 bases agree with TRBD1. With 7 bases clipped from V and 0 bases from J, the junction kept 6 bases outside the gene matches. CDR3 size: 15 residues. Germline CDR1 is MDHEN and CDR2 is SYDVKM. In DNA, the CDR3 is TGTGCCAGCACCGGGACAGACGTTAGCAATCAGCCCCAGCATTTT. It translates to CASTGTDVSNQPQHF. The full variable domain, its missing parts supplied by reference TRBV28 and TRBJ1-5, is DVKVTQSSRYLVKRTGEKVFLECVQDMDHENMFWYRQDPGLGLRLIYFSYDVKMKEKGDIPEGYSVSREKKERFSLILESASTNQTSMYLCASTGTDVSNQPQHFGDGTRLSIL.

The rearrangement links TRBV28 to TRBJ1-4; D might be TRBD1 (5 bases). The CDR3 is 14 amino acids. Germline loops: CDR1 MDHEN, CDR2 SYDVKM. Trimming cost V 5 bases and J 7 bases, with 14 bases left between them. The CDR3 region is CASSPYPGGEKLFF. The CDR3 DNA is TGTGCCAGCAGTCCCTATCCTGGGGGTGAAAAACTGTTTTTT.

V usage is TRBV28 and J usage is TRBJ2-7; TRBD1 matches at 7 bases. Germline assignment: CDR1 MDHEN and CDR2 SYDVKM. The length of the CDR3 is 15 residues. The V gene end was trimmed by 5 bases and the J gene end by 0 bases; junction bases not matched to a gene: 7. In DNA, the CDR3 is TGTGCCAGCAGTGCTCCGGGACAGATCTCCTACGAGCAGTACTTC. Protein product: CASSAPGQISYEQYF.

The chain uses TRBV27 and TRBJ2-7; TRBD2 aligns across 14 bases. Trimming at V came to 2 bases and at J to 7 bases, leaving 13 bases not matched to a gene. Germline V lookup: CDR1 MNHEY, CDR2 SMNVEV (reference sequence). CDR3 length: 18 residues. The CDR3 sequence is CASSLGTSGSLAVREQYF. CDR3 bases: TGTGCCAGCAGTTTAGGGACTAGCGGGAGTTTGGCGGTAAGGGAGCAGTACTTC.

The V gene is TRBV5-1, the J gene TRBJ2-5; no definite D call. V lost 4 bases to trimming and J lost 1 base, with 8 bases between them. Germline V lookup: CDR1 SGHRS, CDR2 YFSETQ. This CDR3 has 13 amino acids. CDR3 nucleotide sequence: TGCGCCAGCAGCCCGACACCCCAAGAGACCCAGTACTTC. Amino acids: CASSPTPQETQYF.

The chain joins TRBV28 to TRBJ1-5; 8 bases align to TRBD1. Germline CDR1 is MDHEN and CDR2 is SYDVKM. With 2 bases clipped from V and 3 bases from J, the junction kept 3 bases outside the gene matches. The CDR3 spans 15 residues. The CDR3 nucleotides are TGTGCCAGCAGTTTACAGGGGGCTTTCAATCAGCCCCAGCATTTT. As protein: CASSLQGAFNQPQHF.

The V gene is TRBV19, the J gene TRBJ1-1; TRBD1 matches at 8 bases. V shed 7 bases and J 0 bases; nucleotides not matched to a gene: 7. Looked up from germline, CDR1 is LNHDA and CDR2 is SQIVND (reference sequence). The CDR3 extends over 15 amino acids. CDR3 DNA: TGTGCCAGTACAGGGGGCCAAGGGGTGAACACTGAAGCTTTCTTT. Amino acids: CASTGGQGVNTEAFF.

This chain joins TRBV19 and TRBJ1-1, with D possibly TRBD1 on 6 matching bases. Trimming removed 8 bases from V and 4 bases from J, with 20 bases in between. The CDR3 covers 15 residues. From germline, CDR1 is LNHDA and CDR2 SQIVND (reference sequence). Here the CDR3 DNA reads TGTGCCAGTGGCAAAAGGGGCCCCAGGGGCACTGAAGCTTTCTTT. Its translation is CASGKRGPRGTEAFF.

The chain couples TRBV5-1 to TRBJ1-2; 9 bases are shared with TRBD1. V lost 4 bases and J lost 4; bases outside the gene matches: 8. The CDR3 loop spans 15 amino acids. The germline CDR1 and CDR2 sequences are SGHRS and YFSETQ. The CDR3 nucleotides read TGCGCCAGCAGCCCGGAGGGACAGGGAACCTATGGCTACACCTTC. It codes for CASSPEGQGTYGYTF.